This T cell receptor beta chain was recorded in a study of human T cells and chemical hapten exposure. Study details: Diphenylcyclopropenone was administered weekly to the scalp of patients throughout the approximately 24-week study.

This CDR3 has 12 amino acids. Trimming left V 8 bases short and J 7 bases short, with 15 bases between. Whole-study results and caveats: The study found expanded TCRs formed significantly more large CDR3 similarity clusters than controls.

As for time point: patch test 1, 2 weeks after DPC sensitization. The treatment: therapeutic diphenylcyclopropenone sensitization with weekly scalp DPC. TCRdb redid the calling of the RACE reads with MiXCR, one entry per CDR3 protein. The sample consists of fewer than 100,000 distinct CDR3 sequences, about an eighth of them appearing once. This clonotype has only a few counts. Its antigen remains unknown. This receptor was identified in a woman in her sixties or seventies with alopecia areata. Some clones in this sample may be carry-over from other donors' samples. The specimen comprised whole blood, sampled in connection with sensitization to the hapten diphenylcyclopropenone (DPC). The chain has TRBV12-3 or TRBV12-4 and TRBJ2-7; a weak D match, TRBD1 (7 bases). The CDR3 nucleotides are TGTGCCAGCCAGAGGGGGCGGGAAGAGCAGTACTTC. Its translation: CASQRGREEQYF.